One and the same sample provided the 10 T cell receptor beta chains below, sequenced in a study of memory CD4+ T cells and cytomegalovirus serostatus (dated by TCRdb to the late 2010s). Single viable CD3+CD4+CD8-CD45RO+ cells were sorted as memory CD4+ T cells on a FACSAria II. The library was produced with the immunoSEQ multiplex PCR assay. The immuneACCESS repertoire file appears here via TCRdb, limited to in-frame rearrangements. These files lack a portion of the clones; in checked studies, under half of the deficit traces to unresolved V genes, and the cause of the others is not known. This sample is represented by fewer than 35,000 clones; around 80% of them were singletons. The ten most abundant clones make up around 0.66% of the sample. The specimen sequenced was memory CD4+ T cells from blood. Receptors were obtained from an adult in good health and CMV-seronegative.

The chain employs TRBV6-5 and TRBJ2-7, with a tentative D call TRBD2 (6 bases). The CDR3 is 14 residues long. Trimming removed 6 bases at V and 3 bases at J, with 15 bases between. The V gene's germline CDR1 is MNHEY and CDR2 SVGAGI. The CDR3 sequence: CASRNTRGLYEQYF. Here the CDR3 DNA reads TGTGCCAGCAGGAATACGCGGGGACTCTACGAGCAGTACTTC.

The chain carries TRBV16 and TRBJ1-2; TRBD1 matches 7 bases. Unmatched junction bases numbered 8, after V lost 3 bases and J lost 1 base. This CDR3 region has 16 residues. Germline V gene data show CDR1 as KGHSY and CDR2 as FQNENV. This chain's CDR3 is CASSHRENRGNYGYTF. The CDR3, as DNA: TGTGCCAGCAGCCACCGAGAAAACAGGGGTAACTATGGCTACACCTTC.

DNA of the CDR3: TGTGCCAGCAGCTTAGGTTACAGGGGGCAGGGCACTGAAGCTTTCTTT. Its protein is CASSLGYRGQGTEAFF. This chain connects TRBV11-3 to TRBJ1-1, with 9 bases lining up with TRBD1. V was pared by 1 base and J by 4 bases, with 7 bases of the junction left unmatched. Germline V CDR1 and CDR2: SGHNT, YENEEA. CDR3 length: 16 residues. Full variable domain (outside the CDR3, taken from reference TRBV11-3 and TRBJ1-1): EAGVVQSPRYKIIEKKQPVAFWCNPISGHNTLYWYLQNLGQGPELLIRYENEEAVDDSQLPKDRFSAERLKGVDSTLKIQPAELGDSAVYLCASSLGYRGQGTEAFFGQGTRLTVV.

The V call is TRBV11-2, the J call TRBJ1-6; D is perhaps TRBD1 (5 bases). V was trimmed by 5 bases and J by 5 bases, leaving 13 bases between them. The CDR3 has 15 amino acids. Germline V gene data show CDR1 as SGHAT and CDR2 as FQNNGV. The CDR3 region has the DNA TGTGCCAGCAGCCTTCCTTTAGGGGATAATTCACCCCTCCACTTT. Its protein product is CASSLPLGDNSPLHF.

The chain carries TRBV7-9 and TRBJ2-5; D unresolved. This CDR3 spans 14 amino acids. Germline CDR1 reads SEHNR; CDR2 reads FQNEAQ (reference sequence). The V end lost 7 bases, the J end lost 1 base, and 13 bases lay between the germline ends. The CDR3 nucleotides read TGTGCCAGCACACAAAATGGGCCCCAAGAGACCCAGTACTTC. This encodes CASTQNGPQETQYF.

The gene calls are TRBV18 and TRBJ1-3; weak D call: TRBD1 (6 bases). The V end lost 1 base, the J end lost 0 bases, and 13 bases lay between the germline ends. CDR3 length: 17 amino acids. Germline V gene lookup returns CDR1 KGHSH and CDR2 LQKENI. CDR3 region: CASSPRVQGASGNTIYF. Written as DNA, the CDR3 is TGTGCCAGCTCACCACGCGTACAGGGCGCCTCTGGAAACACCATATATTTT.

This clone turned up a few times. The rearrangement uses TRBV4-1 and TRBJ2-2; a weak D match, TRBD1 (6 bases). This CDR3 region has 15 residues. V was clipped by 0 bases and J by 6 bases, with 11 bases between them. Per germline, CDR1 MGHRA and CDR2 YSYEKL. DNA of the CDR3: TGCGCCAGCAGCCAAGATACAGGGTTCGCCGGGGAGCTGTTTTTT. Protein product: CASSQDTGFAGELFF.

The V call is TRBV5-1, the J call TRBJ2-3; D unresolved. Per the germline V gene, CDR1 is SGHRS and CDR2 is YFSETQ. V lost 1 base and J 6 bases, leaving 12 bases between the germline ends. CDR3 length equals 14 residues. The CDR3 DNA follows: TGCGCCAGCAGCTTGAACCAAGCAACGGATACGCAGTATTTT. It codes for CASSLNQATDTQYF.

The rearrangement uses TRBV10-3 and TRBJ1-1; TRBD1 matches at 8 bases. V shed 3 bases, J shed 3 bases, and the junction held 3 bases outside the gene matches. Germline V gene lookup returns CDR1 ENHRY and CDR2 SYGVKD. The CDR3 consists of 14 residues. The CDR3 sequence: CAISDRQGYTEAFF. CDR3 DNA sequence: TGTGCCATCAGTGACCGACAGGGGTACACTGAAGCTTTCTTT.

The chain recombines TRBV4-3 with TRBJ2-3; D remains unclear. The CDR3 has 15 residues. V lost 1 base and J 2 bases, leaving 10 bases between the germline ends. The germline gives CDR1 LGHNA, CDR2 YSLEER. The CDR3 DNA reads TGCGCCAGCAGCCAAGGTTCACAGAACACAGATACGCAGTATTTT. It is translated as CASSQGSQNTDTQYF.